This T cell receptor (beta chain) was profiled in a study of T cell changes during pregnancy in multiple sclerosis. Here immunoSEQ multiplex PCR was the method, and the copy in TCRdb shows in-frame clones only, minus some. Of tens of thousands of clones listed, approximately 94% are singletons. The CDR3 runs 15 residues. Germline V gives CDR1 LNHDA, CDR2 SQIVND (reference sequence). The V end was cut by 5 bases, the J end by 4 bases, with 15 bases between. The TCR comes from a female donor with multiple sclerosis, enrolled in a pregnancy study. The material was peripheral blood, obtained in the third trimester of pregnancy. The chain employs TRBV19 and TRBJ1-3; D possibly corresponds to TRBD1 (6 bases). The CDR3 sequence is CASSLAGQRGNTIYF. In DNA, the CDR3 is TGTGCCAGTAGTTTAGCTGGACAGAGAGGAAACACCATATATTTT.